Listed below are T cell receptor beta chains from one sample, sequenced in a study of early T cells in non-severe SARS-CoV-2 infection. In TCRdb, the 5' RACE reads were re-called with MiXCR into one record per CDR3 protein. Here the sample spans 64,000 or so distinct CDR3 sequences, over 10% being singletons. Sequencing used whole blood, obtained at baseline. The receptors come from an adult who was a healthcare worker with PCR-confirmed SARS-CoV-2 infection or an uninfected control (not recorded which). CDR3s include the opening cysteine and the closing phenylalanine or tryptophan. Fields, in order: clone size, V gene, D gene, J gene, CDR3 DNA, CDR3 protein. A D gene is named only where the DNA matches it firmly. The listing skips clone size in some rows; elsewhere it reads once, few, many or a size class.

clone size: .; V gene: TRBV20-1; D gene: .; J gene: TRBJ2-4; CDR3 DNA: TGCAGTGCTAGGGCCACAGACAAAAACATTCAGTACTTC; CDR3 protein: CSARATDKNIQYF
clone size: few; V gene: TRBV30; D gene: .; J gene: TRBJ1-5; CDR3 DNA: TGTGCCTGGAGTCGGGATACGGGCAATCAGCCCCAGCATTTT; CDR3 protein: CAWSRDTGNQPQHF
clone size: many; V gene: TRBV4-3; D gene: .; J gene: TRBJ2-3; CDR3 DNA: TGCGCCAGCAGCCAGGACTCTCAACAGGGAACGCAGTATTTT; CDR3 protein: CASSQDSQQGTQYF
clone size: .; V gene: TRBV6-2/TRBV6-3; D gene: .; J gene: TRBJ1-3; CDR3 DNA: TGTGCCAGCACCAGGGACATCTCTGGAAACACCATATATTTT; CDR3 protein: CASTRDISGNTIYF
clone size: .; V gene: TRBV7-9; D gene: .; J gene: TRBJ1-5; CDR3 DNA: TGTGCCAGCAGCGCGGAGGGCAATCAGCCCCAGCATTTT; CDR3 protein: CASSAEGNQPQHF
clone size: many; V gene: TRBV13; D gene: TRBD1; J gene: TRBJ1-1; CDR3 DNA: TGTGCCAGCAGCTTAAGGACAGGGGTCGCTTTCTTT; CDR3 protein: CASSLRTGVAFF
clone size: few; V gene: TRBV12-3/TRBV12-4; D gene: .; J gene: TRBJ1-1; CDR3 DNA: TGTGCCAGCAGTTTATCAGAGAACACTGAAGCTTTCTTT; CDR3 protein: CASSLSENTEAFF
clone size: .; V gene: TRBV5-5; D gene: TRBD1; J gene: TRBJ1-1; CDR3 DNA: TGTGCCAGCAGCTTAATCCCGGACAGGGTGGGTTTGAGAACTGAAGTTTTCTTT; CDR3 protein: CASSLIPDRVGLRTEVFF
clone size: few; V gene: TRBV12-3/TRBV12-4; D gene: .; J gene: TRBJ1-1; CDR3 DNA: TGTGCCAGCAGTTTAAGGGCAGAAGTCATGAACACTGAAGCTTTCTTT; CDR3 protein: CASSLRAEVMNTEAFF
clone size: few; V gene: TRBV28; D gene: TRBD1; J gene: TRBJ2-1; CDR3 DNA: TGTGCCAGCAGCACAACGGGAGCGGGACAGGGGGACTTCAAGCAGTTCTTC; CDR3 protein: CASSTTGAGQGDFKQFF
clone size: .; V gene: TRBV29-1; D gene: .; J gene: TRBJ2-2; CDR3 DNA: TGCAGCGTTCCTATCACCACCGGGGAGCTGTTTTTT; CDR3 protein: CSVPITTGELFF
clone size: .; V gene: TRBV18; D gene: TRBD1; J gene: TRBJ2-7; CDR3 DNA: TGTGCCAGCTCACCGGACAGGATCTTCCCTTACGAGCAGTACTTC; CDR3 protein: CASSPDRIFPYEQYF
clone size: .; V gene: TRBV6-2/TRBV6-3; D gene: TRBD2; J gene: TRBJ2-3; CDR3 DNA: TGTGCCAGCAGTTACCAGCGGGGGGTCGAGCAGTATTTT; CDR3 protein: CASSYQRGVEQYF
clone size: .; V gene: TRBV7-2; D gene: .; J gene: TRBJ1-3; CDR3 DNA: TGTGCCAGCAGCTTAGCGGTACAGGGAGCCGGAAACACCATATATTTT; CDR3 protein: CASSLAVQGAGNTIYF
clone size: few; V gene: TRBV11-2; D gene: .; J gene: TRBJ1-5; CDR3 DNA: TGTGCCAGCAGCTTGGCAGGCGGCGAGCCCCAGCATTTT; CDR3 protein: CASSLAGGEPQHF
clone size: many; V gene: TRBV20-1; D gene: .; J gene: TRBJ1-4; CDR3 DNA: TGCAGTGCGGTGACGAATGAAAAACTGTTTTTT; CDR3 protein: CSAVTNEKLFF
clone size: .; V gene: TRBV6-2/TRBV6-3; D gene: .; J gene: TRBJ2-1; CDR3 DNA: TGTGCCAGCAGTTGGGCACGGGCAGAGCAGTTCTTC; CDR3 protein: CASSWARAEQFF
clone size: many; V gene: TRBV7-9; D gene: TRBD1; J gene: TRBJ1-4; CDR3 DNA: TGTGCCAGCAGCTGGGGCGACAGGGCTGAAAAACTGTTTTTT; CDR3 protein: CASSWGDRAEKLFF
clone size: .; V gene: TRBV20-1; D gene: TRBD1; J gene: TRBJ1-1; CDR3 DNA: TGCAGTGCTAGAGAAAGCCAGGGGGCGGCTTCGGCTTTCTTT; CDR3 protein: CSARESQGAASAFF
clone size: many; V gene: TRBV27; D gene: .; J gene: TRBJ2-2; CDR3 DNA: TGTGCCAGCAGAAAAGGACAGAACACCGGGGAGCTGTTTTTT; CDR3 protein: CASRKGQNTGELFF
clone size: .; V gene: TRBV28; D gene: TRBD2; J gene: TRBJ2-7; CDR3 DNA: TGTGCCAGCAGTCCGGGACTCAGACTAGCGGGTAGCTCCTACGAGCAGTACTTC; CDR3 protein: CASSPGLRLAGSSYEQYF
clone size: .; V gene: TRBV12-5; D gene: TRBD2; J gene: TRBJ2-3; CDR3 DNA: TGTGCTAGTGGTCCGGGGCTAGCGGGAAGCACAGATACGCAGTATTTT; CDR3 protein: CASGPGLAGSTDTQYF
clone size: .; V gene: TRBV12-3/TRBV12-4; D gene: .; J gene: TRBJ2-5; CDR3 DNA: TGTGCCAGCAGGGAAAACAGGGACTTGGAGACCCAGTACTTC; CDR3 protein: CASRENRDLETQYF
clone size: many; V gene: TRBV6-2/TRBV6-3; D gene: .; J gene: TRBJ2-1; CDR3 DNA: TGTGCCAGCGAAACCGGGACTCCTACGGATGAGCAGTTCTTC; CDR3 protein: CASETGTPTDEQFF
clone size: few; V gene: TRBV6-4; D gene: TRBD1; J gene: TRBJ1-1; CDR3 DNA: TGTGCCAGCAGTGACTCAGGGGGCGCGGGCACTGAAGCTTTCTTT; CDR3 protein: CASSDSGGAGTEAFF
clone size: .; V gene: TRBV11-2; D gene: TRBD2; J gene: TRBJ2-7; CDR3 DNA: TGTGCCAGCAGCCGTACTAGCGGGAGGGCCTACGAGCAGTACTTC; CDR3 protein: CASSRTSGRAYEQYF
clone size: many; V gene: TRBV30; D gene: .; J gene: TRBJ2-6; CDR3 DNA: TGTGCCTGGAGTGTACCCGGCGGGGCCAACGTCCTGACTTTC; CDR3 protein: CAWSVPGGANVLTF
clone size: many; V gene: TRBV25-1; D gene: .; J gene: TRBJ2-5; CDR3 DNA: TGTGCCAGCAGTGCCCAGGGCAGTAAGACCCAGTACTTC; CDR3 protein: CASSAQGSKTQYF
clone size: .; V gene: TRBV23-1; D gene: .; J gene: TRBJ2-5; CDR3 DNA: TGCGCCAGCTGTGCTTGGGAGACCCAGTACTTC; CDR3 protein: CASCAWETQYF
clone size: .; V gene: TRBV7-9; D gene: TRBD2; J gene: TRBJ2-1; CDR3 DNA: TGTGCCAGCAGCCGATCGGATAGCGGGGGGTTTTCATCCCTTTGGGGTGAGCAGTTCTTC; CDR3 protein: CASSRSDSGGFSSLWGEQFF
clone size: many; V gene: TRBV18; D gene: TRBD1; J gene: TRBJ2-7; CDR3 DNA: TGTGCCAGCTCACCACCTGGGACAGGGTTCTACGAGCAGTACTTC; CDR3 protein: CASSPPGTGFYEQYF
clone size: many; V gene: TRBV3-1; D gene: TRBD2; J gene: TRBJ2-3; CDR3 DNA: TGTGCCAGCAGCCCAGAGAGAGCGGGAGGGCCAGATACGCAGTATTTT; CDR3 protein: CASSPERAGGPDTQYF
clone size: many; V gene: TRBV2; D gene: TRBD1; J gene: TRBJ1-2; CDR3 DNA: TGTGCCAGCAGTGAAGTACCGGGACAGTTTTATGGCTACACCTTC; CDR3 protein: CASSEVPGQFYGYTF
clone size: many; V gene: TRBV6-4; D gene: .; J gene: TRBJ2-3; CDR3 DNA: TGTGCCAGCAGTGATGACGGGTCAGATACGCAGTATTTT; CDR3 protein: CASSDDGSDTQYF
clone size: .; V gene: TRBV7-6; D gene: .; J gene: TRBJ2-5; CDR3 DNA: TGTGCCAGCAGCCGTTGGCAGGAGACCCAGTACTTC; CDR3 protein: CASSRWQETQYF
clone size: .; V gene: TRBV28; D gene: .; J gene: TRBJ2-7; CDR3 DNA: TGTGCCAGCAGCCCGCTTTCCCTGCACGACGAGCAGTACTTC; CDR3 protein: CASSPLSLHDEQYF
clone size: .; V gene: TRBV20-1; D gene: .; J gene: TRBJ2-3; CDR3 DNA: TGCAGCGCAAAGAAGGTTAGCACAGATACGCAGTATTTT; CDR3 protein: CSAKKVSTDTQYF
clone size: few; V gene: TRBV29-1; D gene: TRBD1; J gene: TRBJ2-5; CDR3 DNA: TGCAGCGTAGACAGGGGAAGGCAAGAGACCCAGTACTTC; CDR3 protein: CSVDRGRQETQYF
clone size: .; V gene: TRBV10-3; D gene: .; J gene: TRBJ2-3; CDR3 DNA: TGTGCCATCAGTGAGTCGACAACGGGGGTAGATACGCAGTATTTT; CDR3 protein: CAISESTTGVDTQYF
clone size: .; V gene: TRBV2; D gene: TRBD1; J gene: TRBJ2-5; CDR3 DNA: TGTGCCAGCGGCCGGGGACAGGGTATAGAGACCCAGTACTTC; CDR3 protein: CASGRGQGIETQYF
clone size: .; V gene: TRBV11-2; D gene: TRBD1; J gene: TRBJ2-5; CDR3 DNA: TGTGCCAGCAGCTCCCTACAAGGACAGGACAAGAGAACCCAGTACTTC; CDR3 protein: CASSSLQGQDKRTQYF
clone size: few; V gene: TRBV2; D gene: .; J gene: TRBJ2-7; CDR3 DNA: TGTGCCAGCAGTGGTAGCGCGTCCTACGAGCAGTACTTC; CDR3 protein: CASSGSASYEQYF
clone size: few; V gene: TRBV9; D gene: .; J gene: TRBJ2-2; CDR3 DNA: TGTGCCAGCAGCGTAGGCGTGGCCGGGGAGCTGTTTTTT; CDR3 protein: CASSVGVAGELFF
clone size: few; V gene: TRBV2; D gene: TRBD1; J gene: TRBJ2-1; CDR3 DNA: TGTGCCAGCGTAGAGGGGACAGGGGTTTTGCGAGAGCAGTTCTTC; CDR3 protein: CASVEGTGVLREQFF
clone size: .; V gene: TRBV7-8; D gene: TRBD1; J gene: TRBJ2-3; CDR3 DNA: TGTGCCAGCAGCGCAGACAGGGTACGCACAGATACGCAGTATTTT; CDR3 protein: CASSADRVRTDTQYF
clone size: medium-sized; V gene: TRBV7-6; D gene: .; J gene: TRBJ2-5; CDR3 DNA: TGTGCCAGCAGCTCCCGGGACAACGCCCAAGAGACCCAGTACTTC; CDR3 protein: CASSSRDNAQETQYF
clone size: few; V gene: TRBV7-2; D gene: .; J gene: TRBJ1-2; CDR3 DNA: TGTGCCAGCAGCTTAACCTCTTATGGCTACACCTTC; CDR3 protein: CASSLTSYGYTF
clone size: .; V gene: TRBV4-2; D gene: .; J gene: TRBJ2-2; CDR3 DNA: TGTGCCAGCAGCCCGGGGGGCCTTAACACCGGGGAGCTGTTTTTT; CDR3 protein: CASSPGGLNTGELFF
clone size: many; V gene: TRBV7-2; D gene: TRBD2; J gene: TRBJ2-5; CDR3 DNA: TGTGCCAGCGCGGGGGGAGGGGATGAGACCCAGTACTTC; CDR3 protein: CASAGGGDETQYF
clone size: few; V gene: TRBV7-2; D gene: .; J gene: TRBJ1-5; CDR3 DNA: TGTGCCAGCAGCCCATGGGCGGATAGCAATCAGCCCCAGCATTTT; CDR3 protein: CASSPWADSNQPQHF
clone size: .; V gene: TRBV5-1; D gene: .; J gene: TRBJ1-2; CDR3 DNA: TGCGCCAGCAGCTCTGACTTCTTTGGCTACACCTTC; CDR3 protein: CASSSDFFGYTF
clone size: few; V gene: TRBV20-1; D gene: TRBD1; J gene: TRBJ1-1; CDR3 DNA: TGCAGTGCCCGTAACCCGACAGGGGGCCCTGAAGCTTTCTTT; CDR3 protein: CSARNPTGGPEAFF
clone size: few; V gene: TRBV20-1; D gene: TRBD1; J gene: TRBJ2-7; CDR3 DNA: TGCAGTGCTAGCAGGTACAGGGGGATGAACGAGCAGTACTTC; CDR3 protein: CSASRYRGMNEQYF
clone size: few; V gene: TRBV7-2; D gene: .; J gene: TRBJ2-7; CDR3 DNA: TGTGCCAGCAGCCAATACTACGAGCAGTACTTC; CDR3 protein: CASSQYYEQYF